What follows are 24 T cell receptor beta chains derived from one specimen sequenced in a study of T cell repertoires in cytomegalovirus infection. Each CDR3 protein is one row after TCRdb ran MiXCR on the reads. The sample contains approximately 700,000 distinct CDR3 sequences, 35% of which appear only once. What was sequenced was PBMCs. All receptors derive from a human donor in good health (CMV status not recorded). Some clones in this sample may be carry-over from other donors' samples.

The V and J genes are TRBV5-5 and TRBJ2-3, with D possibly TRBD2 on 6 matching bases. Germline V gene data show CDR1 as SGHKS and CDR2 as YYEKEE (reference sequence). The CDR3 totals 14 residues. V was cut by 7 bases and J by 0 bases, with 12 bases left in between. CDR3 DNA: TGTGCCAGCCGCCAGGGACTTAGCACAGATACGCAGTATTTT. Protein product: CASRQGLSTDTQYF.

The rearrangement joins TRBV7-2 to TRBJ2-1; TRBD2 agrees at 9 bases. V shed 1 base and J 8 bases; nucleotides not matched to a gene: 12. The CDR3 extends over 17 amino acids. Germline V CDR1 and CDR2: SGHTA, FQGNSA. The CDR3 bases are TGTGCCAGCAGCTTAGTCGGTAGCGGGAGAAGTACGGATGAGCAGTTCTTC. Residues: CASSLVGSGRSTDEQFF.

The V and J genes are TRBV7-9 and TRBJ2-7; TRBD2 aligns across 12 bases. Germline V CDR1 and CDR2: SEHNR, FQNEAQ (reference sequence). Trimming cost V 5 bases and J 1 base; bases outside gene matches: 6. This CDR3 region has 16 residues. CDR3 sequence (DNA): TGTGCCAGCAGCCACCCGACTAGCGGGAGTTCCTACGAGCAGTACTTC. It codes for CASSHPTSGSSYEQYF.

The chain joins TRBV19 to TRBJ2-1; weak D call: TRBD2 (6 bases). In germline, CDR1 is LNHDA, CDR2 SQIVND (reference sequence). The V end lost 3 bases, the J end lost 3 bases, and 9 bases lay between the germline ends. The CDR3 is 14 amino acids. CDR3 sequence reads: CASSIGGYYNEQFF. As DNA, the CDR3 is TGTGCCAGTAGTATCGGGGGATACTACAATGAGCAGTTCTTC.

The chain employs TRBV28 and TRBJ2-2, with D perhaps matching TRBD1 (6 bases). Germline V gene sequence: CDR1 MDHEN, CDR2 SYDVKM. The CDR3 contains 16 residues. The V end was cut by 6 bases, the J end by 7 bases, with 21 bases between. The CDR3 spells CASRTPGWGRGGELFF. The DNA of the CDR3 is TGTGCCAGCAGAACCCCAGGGTGGGGGCGAGGCGGGGAGCTGTTTTTT.

On this clonotype itself: This may arise from a read error, as a much more abundant clone is one base away. This CDR3 is missing its conserved last phenylalanine or tryptophan, likely due to a read error. The J gene is TRBJ2-7, the V gene TRBV4-1; 12 bases fit TRBD1. Per the germline V gene, CDR1 is MGHRA and CDR2 is YSYEKL. V was clipped by 4 bases and J by 0 bases; unmatched bases: 4. This CDR3 has 16 amino acids. CDR3 nucleotide sequence: TGCGCCAGCAGCCCGTCGGGACAGGGGGCCTCCTACGAGCAGTACTCC. This codes for CASSPSGQGASYEQYS.

CDR3: CASKGTGKSSGANVLTF. CDR3 coding DNA: TGTGCCAGCAAGGGGACAGGGAAATCCTCTGGGGCCAACGTCCTGACTTTC. The genes are TRBV6-1 and TRBJ2-6; TRBD1 matches 9 bases. Germline CDR1 reads MNHNS; CDR2 reads SASEGT. This CDR3 contains 17 residues. V gave up 7 bases and J gave up 0 bases; unmatched junction bases: 7.

The rearrangement links TRBV27 to TRBJ1-2, with D possibly being TRBD1 (6 bases). The CDR3 runs 12 residues. Between the trimmed V and J ends, which lost 5 bases and 8 bases, there was a span of 12 bases. Germline CDR1 MNHEY, CDR2 SMNVEV (reference sequence). Here the CDR3 reads CASSPQGWGYTF. DNA for the CDR3: TGTGCCAGCAGTCCCCAGGGGTGGGGCTACACCTTC.

CDR3: CASILSGSGHGYTF. CDR3 coding DNA: TGTGCCAGCATTTTAAGCGGGTCCGGGCATGGCTACACCTTC. V is TRBV6-1 and J is TRBJ1-2; D is unresolved. V was cut by 7 bases and J by 6 bases, with 18 bases left in between. The CDR3 sequence is 14 residues long. The V gene's germline CDR1 is MNHNS and CDR2 SASEGT.

Only one count was recorded for this clonotype. This is likely a read error, given that the CDR3 carries no conserved phenylalanine or tryptophan at its end. This chain joins TRBV4-1 and TRBJ2-1; either TRBD1 or TRBD2 may supply D (5 bases each). The CDR3 sequence is 12 residues long. Trimming shortened V by 1 base and J by 7 bases, and 5 bases separated the two germline ends. Germline CDR1 and CDR2: MGHRA and YSYEKL. CDR3 sequence: CASSQGGNEQFL. CDR3 nucleotide sequence: TGCGCCAGCAGCCAAGGGGGGAATGAGCAGTTCTTA.

Worth noting for this clonotype: Because the CDR3 is missing its conserved closing phenylalanine or tryptophan, this is likely a read error. No DNA is shown, since the ends of the CDR3 on it are uncertain; the CDR3 is the one TCRdb lists. This rearrangement joins TRBV12-3 or TRBV12-4 to TRBJ2-3. The CDR3 is 12 residues long, ends included. CDR3 loop: CASSLYGDTHYV.

This clonotype was observed a handful of times. The rearrangement uses TRBV7-9 and TRBJ1-1, with unresolved D. The CDR3 has 15 residues. Germline V gives CDR1 SEHNR, CDR2 FQNEAQ (reference sequence). V shed 5 bases and J shed 2 bases, with 15 bases lying between them. DNA for the CDR3: TGTGCCAGCAGCACGAACATTCAAGACAACACTGAAGCTTTCTTT. Protein product: CASSTNIQDNTEAFF. Based on the CDR3 plus reference TRBV7-9 and TRBJ1-1, the full variable domain is DTGVSQNPRHKITKRGQNVTFRCDPISEHNRLYWYRQTLGQGPEFLTYFQNEAQLEKSRLLSDRFSAERPKGSFSTLEIQRTEQGDSAMYLCASSTNIQDNTEAFFGQGTRLTVV.

The rearrangement uses TRBV4-1 and TRBJ1-4; D is unresolved. This CDR3 has 14 amino acids. The V and J ends lost 3 bases and 6 bases respectively, with 11 bases between them. The V gene's germline CDR1 is MGHRA and CDR2 YSYEKL. CDR3 bases: TGCGCCAGCAGCCAGAGTATGAGGGATGAAAAACTGTTTTTT. It codes for CASSQSMRDEKLFF.

The chain combines TRBV27 with TRBJ1-2; D is ambiguous. V lost 0 bases, J lost 4 bases, and 9 bases lay in between. Germline CDR1 and CDR2: MNHEY and SMNVEV (reference sequence). The length of the CDR3 is 14 residues. CDR3 sequence reads: CASSLSGSGYGYTF. DNA for the CDR3: TGTGCCAGCAGTTTATCTGGGTCGGGCTATGGCTACACCTTC.

V gene TRBV28 combines with J gene TRBJ1-2; 9 nucleotides line up with TRBD1. The V and J ends lost 6 bases and 2 bases, in that order; junction bases with no gene match: 4. This CDR3 contains 14 residues. CDR1 is MDHEN and CDR2 is SYDVKM in the germline V gene. CDR3 DNA sequence: TGTGCCAGCAGCCCGGACAGGGGAAACTATGGCTACACCTTC. Encoded protein: CASSPDRGNYGYTF.

Here the CDR3 reads CSARAGQGVRQPQHF. CDR3 nucleotide sequence: TGCAGTGCTAGAGCAGGACAGGGAGTGAGGCAGCCCCAGCATTTT. This rearrangement joins TRBV20-1 to TRBJ1-5; TRBD1 matches 8 bases. The J segment lost 7 bases and the V segment lost 1 base, leaving 9 bases of the junction unmatched. The germline V gene has CDR1 DFQATT and CDR2 SNEGSKA (reference sequence). The CDR3 totals 15 residues.

The chain combines TRBV30 with TRBJ1-2, with TRBD1 identical over 11 bases. Germline V gene lookup returns CDR1 GTSNPN and CDR2 SVGIG (reference sequence). After removal of 5 bases from V and 2 bases from J, the junction contained 4 bases not matched to a gene. The CDR3 extends over 14 amino acids. The CDR3 nucleotides are TGTGCCTGGGCTGGACAGGGGGCCAACTATGGCTACACCTTC. Protein: CAWAGQGANYGYTF.

As concerns this clonotype: The junction differs from germline at one of its ends, possibly a read error. The chain joins TRBV6-5 to TRBJ2-2, with TRBD1 matching over 9 bases. The CDR3 is 16 residues long. The germline V gene has CDR1 MNHEY and CDR2 SVGAGI. DNA of the CDR3: TGTGCCAGCAGGCCACAGGGGGCACTACGCACCAGGGAGCTGTTTTTT. Its protein product is CASRPQGALRTRELFF.

This clonotype was picked up one time. It may be a read error: a sequence one base away is much more abundant. This rearrangement joins TRBV12-3 or TRBV12-4 to TRBJ2-1; the match to TRBD2 covers 11 bases. The CDR3 has 14 residues. CDR3 in amino acids: CASQTSGNLNEKFF. The CDR3 DNA is TGTGCCAGCCAGACTAGCGGGAACCTCAATGAGAAGTTCTTC.

This chain joins TRBV29-1 and TRBJ1-3; D unclear. The CDR3 runs to 11 residues. V lost 6 bases and J lost 4, with 7 bases in between. Germline V gene data show CDR1 as SQVTM and CDR2 as ANQGSEA. The CDR3 sequence is CSVERGNTIYF. In DNA, the CDR3 is TGCAGCGTAGAGAGGGGAAACACCATATATTTT.

This chain joins TRBV7-4 and TRBJ2-5; 7 bases are a match to TRBD1. Losses at the gene ends were 3 bases for V and 2 bases for J; bases not matched to a gene: 9. Germline CDR1 is SGHVT and CDR2 is SQSDAQ. This CDR3 region has 16 residues. The CDR3 sequence is CASSFVRQGHQETQYF. The CDR3, as DNA: TGTGCCAGCAGCTTTGTCCGACAGGGTCATCAAGAGACCCAGTACTTC. Based on the CDR3 plus reference TRBV7-4 and TRBJ2-5, the full variable domain is GAGVSQSPRYKVAKRGRDVALRCDSISGHVTLYWYRQTLGQGSEVLTYSQSDAQRDKSGRPSGRFSAERPERSVSTLKIQRTEQGDSAVYLCASSFVRQGHQETQYFGPGTRLLVL.

This clonotype showed up just a few times. The V gene is TRBV12-3 or TRBV12-4, the J gene TRBJ2-7; 7 nucleotides match TRBD2. Germline trimming cut 2 bases from V and 2 bases from J; bases unmatched to any gene: 6. The CDR3 covers 15 residues. The CDR3 region is CASSLYVGGAYEQYF. CDR3 nucleotide sequence: TGTGCCAGCAGTTTATACGTGGGAGGGGCCTACGAGCAGTACTTC.

Regarding this clonotype: A read error may produce the germline difference seen at one junction end. The chain employs TRBV7-8 and TRBJ1-2, with unresolved D. The germline CDR1 and CDR2 sequences are SGHVS and FQNEAQ. The CDR3 contains 13 residues. The CDR3 DNA reads as TGTGTCAGCAGTTACTCGGAGCGCCAGGGCTACACCTTC. Amino acids: CVSSYSERQGYTF.

The V gene is TRBV4-1, the J gene TRBJ2-3; D is undetermined. This CDR3 contains 16 residues. Germline assignment: CDR1 MGHRA and CDR2 YSYEKL. With 3 bases removed from V and 2 bases from J, the gap between germline ends came to 15 bases. The CDR3 DNA reads TGCGCCAGCAGCCAGATCGACCAGAGGTTCACAGATACGCAGTATTTT. Translating it yields CASSQIDQRFTDTQYF.